The rows below give T cell receptor beta chains drawn from one sample of a study of shared T cell receptors in the human thymus. The assay was immunoSEQ multiplex PCR, and TCRdb's table has in-frame clones only and misses some. The sample consists of 600,000 to 900,000 clones, approximately 83% of them appearing once. This same sample was also taken into another study, of human thymus T cells.

Source material: thymocytes. Receptors were obtained from a girl under three years old with a congenital heart defect. Both conserved end residues are part of each CDR3. D genes are given only for firm matches. A row's size may be missing; if present it is once, few, many or a size class.

TRBJ1-1 | . | . | TRBV29-1 | TGCAGCGTTGACAGGGTGAACACTGAAGCTTTCTTT | CSVDRVNTEAFF
TRBJ2-7 | TRBD1 | . | TRBV18 | TGTGCCAGCTCACCTGGGGACAGGGAAGATAGCGAGCAGTACTTC | CASSPGDREDSEQYF
TRBJ2-4 | TRBD1 | . | TRBV19 | TGTGCCAGTAGTATTGGGACAGGGGGCGCGATGGTAGCCAAAAACATTCAGTACTTC | CASSIGTGGAMVAKNIQYF
TRBJ1-1 | TRBD1 | . | TRBV2 | TGTGCCAGCGGACAAGGGACAGCTTCCACTGAAGCTTTCTTT | CASGQGTASTEAFF
TRBJ1-2 | TRBD1 | . | TRBV5-1 | TGCGCCAGTCACGTATCAACAGGGGGCAGTCGGTACTATGGCTACACCTTC | CASHVSTGGSRYYGYTF
TRBJ2-5 | . | once | TRBV29-1 | TGCAGCGCTCAGGGCCCCCAAGAGACCCAGTACTTC | CSAQGPQETQYF
TRBJ2-3 | . | . | TRBV27 | TGTGCCAGCAGTTTATCAACCCGGAGGGATACGCAGTATTTT | CASSLSTRRDTQYF
TRBJ2-3 | TRBD1 | . | TRBV7-2 | TGTGCCAGCAGCTTATCCGGGACAGATTCAGATACGCAGTATTTT | CASSLSGTDSDTQYF
TRBJ1-2 | . | . | TRBV6-4 | TGTGCCAGCAGTGACAAACCGGAGCGACAGGCGCGCTTACTTTTTAACTATGGCTACACCTTC | CASSDKPERQARLLFNYGYTF
TRBJ1-2 | . | . | TRBV14 | TGTGCCAGCAGCCAAGACACGACAGTGGGCTATGGCTACACCTTC | CASSQDTTVGYGYTF
TRBJ2-5 | TRBD2 | . | TRBV27 | TGTGCCAGCAGTTTAAAGTTTAGCGGGGGGGGTGTTCCCGACGAAGAGACCCAGTACTTC | CASSLKFSGGGVPDEETQYF
TRBJ1-2 | . | . | TRBV25-1 | TGTGCCAGCAGTGCCTTCAGGGAAGGCGGCTACACCTTC | CASSAFREGGYTF
TRBJ1-2 | TRBD1 | . | TRBV19 | TGTGCCAGTAGTTTCGACCGGGACAGGGGTTATGGCTACACCTTC | CASSFDRDRGYGYTF
TRBJ1-3 | TRBD1 | once | TRBV7-8 | TGTGCCAGCAGTTCTGCGCACCAGGGGGTTTCCGGAAACACCATATATTTT | CASSSAHQGVSGNTIYF